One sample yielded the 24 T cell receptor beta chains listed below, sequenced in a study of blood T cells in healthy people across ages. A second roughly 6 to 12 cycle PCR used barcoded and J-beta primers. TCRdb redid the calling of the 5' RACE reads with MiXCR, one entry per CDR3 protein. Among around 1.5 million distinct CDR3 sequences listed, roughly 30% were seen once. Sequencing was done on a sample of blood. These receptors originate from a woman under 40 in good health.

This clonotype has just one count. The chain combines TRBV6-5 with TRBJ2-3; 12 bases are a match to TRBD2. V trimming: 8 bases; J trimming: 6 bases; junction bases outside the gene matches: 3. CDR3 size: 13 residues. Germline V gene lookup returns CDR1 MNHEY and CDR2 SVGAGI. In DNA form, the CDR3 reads TGTGCCAGCTGGCTAGCGGGAGGGGATACGCAGTATTTT. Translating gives CASWLAGGDTQYF.

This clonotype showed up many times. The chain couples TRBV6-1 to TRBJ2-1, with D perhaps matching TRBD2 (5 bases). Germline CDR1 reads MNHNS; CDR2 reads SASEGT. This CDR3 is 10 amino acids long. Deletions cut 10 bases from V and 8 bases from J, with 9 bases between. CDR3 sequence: CAITEDEQFF. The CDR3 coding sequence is TGTGCCATCACGGAGGATGAGCAGTTCTTC.

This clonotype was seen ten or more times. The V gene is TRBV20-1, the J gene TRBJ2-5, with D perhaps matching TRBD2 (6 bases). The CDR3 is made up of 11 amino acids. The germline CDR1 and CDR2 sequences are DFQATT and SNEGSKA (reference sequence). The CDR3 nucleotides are TGCAGCTCGGGGGTACAAGAGACCCAGTACTTC. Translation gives CSSGVQETQYF.

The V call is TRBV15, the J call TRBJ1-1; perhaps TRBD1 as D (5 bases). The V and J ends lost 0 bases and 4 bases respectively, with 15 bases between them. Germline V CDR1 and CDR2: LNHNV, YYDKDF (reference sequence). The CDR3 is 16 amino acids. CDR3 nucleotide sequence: TGTGCCACCAGCAGAGATAGCGGGGCTCGTTTCACTGAAGCTTTCTTT. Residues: CATSRDSGARFTEAFF.

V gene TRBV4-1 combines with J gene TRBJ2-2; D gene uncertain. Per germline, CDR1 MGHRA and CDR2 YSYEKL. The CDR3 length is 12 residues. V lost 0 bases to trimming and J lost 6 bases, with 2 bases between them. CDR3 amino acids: CASSQDPGELFF. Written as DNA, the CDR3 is TGCGCCAGCAGCCAAGATCCCGGGGAGCTGTTTTTT.

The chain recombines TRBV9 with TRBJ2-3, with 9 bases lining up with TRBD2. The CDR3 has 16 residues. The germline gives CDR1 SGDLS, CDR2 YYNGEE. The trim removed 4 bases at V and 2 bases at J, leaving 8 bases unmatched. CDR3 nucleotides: TGTGCCAGCAGCTCCGTAGCGGGGGCCCCCACAGATACGCAGTATTTT. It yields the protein CASSSVAGAPTDTQYF. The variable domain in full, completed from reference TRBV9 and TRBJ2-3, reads DSGVTQTPKHLITATGQRVTLRCSPRSGDLSVYWYQQSLDQGLQFLIQYYNGEERAKGNILERFSAQQFPDLHSELNLSSLELGDSALYFCASSSVAGAPTDTQYFGPGTRLTVL.

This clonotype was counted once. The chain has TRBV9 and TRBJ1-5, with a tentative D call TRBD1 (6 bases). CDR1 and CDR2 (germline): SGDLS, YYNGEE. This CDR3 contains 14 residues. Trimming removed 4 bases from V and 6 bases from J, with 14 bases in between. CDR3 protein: CASSPSGEIQPQHF. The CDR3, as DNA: TGTGCCAGCAGCCCATCAGGGGAAATTCAGCCCCAGCATTTT.

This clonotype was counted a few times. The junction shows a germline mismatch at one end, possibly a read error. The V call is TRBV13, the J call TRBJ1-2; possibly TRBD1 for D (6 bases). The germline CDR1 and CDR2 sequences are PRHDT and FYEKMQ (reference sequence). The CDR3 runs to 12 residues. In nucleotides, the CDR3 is TGTGCCAGCAGCTTTTACAGGGATGGCTGCACCTTC. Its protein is CASSFYRDGCTF.

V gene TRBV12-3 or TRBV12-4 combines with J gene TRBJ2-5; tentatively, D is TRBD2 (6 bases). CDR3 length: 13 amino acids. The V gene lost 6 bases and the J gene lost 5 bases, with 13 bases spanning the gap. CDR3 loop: CASRIGGLETQYF. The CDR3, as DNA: TGTGCCAGCAGAATAGGAGGGCTTGAGACCCAGTACTTC.

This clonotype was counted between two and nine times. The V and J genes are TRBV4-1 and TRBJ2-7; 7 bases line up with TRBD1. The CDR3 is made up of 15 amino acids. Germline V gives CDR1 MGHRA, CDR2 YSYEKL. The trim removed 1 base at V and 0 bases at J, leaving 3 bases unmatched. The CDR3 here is CASSQARDSSYEQYF. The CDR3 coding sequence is TGCGCCAGCAGCCAAGCCCGGGACAGCTCCTACGAGCAGTACTTC.

For the CDR3, the DNA is TGTGCCAGCAGCCCGGGACAGGGGGGCCACGAGCAGTACTTC. Residues: CASSPGQGGHEQYF. The chain links TRBV12-3 or TRBV12-4 to TRBJ2-7, with TRBD1 matching over 11 bases. This CDR3 is 14 amino acids long. Trimming at V came to 6 bases and at J to 5 bases, leaving 6 bases not matched to a gene.

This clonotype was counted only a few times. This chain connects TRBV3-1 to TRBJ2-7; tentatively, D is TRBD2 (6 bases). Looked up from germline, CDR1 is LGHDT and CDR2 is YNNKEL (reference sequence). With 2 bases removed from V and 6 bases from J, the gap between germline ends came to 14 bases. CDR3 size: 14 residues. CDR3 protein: CASSQRRREAEQYF. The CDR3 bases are TGTGCCAGCAGCCAAAGGCGCAGGGAGGCCGAGCAGTACTTC.

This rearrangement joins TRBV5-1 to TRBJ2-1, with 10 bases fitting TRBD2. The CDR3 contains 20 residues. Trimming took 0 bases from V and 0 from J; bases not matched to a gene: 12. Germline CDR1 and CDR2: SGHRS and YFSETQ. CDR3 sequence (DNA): TGCGCCAGCAGCTTGGCCCTAGCGGGAGATGCGGCTAGCTCCTACAATGAGCAGTTCTTC. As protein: CASSLALAGDAASSYNEQFF.

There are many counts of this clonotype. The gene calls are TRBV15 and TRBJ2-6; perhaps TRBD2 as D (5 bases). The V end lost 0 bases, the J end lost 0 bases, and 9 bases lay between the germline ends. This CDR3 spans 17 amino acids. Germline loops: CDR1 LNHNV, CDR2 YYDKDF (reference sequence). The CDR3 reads CATSRDLGGSGANVLTF. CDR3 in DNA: TGTGCCACCAGCAGAGATTTAGGAGGCTCTGGGGCCAACGTCCTGACTTTC.

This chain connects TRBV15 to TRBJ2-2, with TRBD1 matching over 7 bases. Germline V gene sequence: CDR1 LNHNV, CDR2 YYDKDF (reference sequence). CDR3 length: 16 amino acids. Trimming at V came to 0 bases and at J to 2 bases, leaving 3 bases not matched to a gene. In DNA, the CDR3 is TGTGCCACCAGCAGAGATCGACAGGGCAACACCGGGGAGCTGTTTTTT. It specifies CATSRDRQGNTGELFF.

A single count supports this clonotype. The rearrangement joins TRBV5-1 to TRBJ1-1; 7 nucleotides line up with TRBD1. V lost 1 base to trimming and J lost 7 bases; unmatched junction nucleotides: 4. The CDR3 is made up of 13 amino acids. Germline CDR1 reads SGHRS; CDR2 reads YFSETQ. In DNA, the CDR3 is TGCGCCAGCAGCTTGTCCCGGGACAGTGAAGCTTTCTTT. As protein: CASSLSRDSEAFF.

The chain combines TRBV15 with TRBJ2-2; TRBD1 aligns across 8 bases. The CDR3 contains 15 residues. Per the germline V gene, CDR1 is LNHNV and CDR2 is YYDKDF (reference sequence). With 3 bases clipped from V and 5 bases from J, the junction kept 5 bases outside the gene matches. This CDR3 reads CATSSGQGYTGELFF. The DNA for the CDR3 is TGTGCCACCAGCAGCGGACAGGGCTATACCGGGGAGCTGTTTTTT.

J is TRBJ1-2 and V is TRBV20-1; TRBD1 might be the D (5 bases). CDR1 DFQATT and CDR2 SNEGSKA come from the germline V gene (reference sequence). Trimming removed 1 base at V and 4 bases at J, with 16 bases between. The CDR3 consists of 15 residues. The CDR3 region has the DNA TGCAGTGCTAGAGGGACACCTGGCTTCCTCTATGGCTACACCTTC. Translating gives CSARGTPGFLYGYTF.

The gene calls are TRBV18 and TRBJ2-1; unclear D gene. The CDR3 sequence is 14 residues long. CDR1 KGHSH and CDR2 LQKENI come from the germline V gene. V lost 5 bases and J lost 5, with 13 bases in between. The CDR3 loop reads CASSRRSKDNEQFF. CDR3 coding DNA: TGTGCCAGCTCAAGACGATCGAAAGACAATGAGCAGTTCTTC. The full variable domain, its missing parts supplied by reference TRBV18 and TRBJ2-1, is NAGVMQNPRHLVRRRGQEARLRCSPMKGHSHVYWYRQLPEEGLKFMVYLQKENIIDESGMPKERFSAEFPKEGPSILRIQQVVRGDSAAYFCASSRRSKDNEQFFGPGTRLTVL.

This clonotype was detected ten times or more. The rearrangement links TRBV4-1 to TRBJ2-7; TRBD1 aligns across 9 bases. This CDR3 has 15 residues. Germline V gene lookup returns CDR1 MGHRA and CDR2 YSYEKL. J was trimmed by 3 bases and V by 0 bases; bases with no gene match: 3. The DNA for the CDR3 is TGCGCCAGCAGCCAAGAAGGGACAGGGAACTACGAGCAGTACTTC. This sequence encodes CASSQEGTGNYEQYF.

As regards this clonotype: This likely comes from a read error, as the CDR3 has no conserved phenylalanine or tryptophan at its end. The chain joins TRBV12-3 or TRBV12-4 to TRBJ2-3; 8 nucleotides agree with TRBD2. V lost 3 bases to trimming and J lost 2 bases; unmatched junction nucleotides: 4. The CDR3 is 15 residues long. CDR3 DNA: TGTGCCAGCAGTTTGCTAGCGGGTCACACAGATACGCAGTATTGT. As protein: CASSLLAGHTDTQYC.

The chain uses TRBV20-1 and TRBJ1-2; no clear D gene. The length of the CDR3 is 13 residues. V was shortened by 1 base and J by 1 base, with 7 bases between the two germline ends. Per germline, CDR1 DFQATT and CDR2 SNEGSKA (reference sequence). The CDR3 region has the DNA TGCAGTGCTAGAGTAGAAGTTAACTATGGCTACACCTTC. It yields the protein CSARVEVNYGYTF.

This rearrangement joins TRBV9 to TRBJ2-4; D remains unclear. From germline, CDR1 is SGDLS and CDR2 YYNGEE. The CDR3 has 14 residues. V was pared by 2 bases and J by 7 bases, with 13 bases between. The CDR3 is CASSVSETGNIQYF. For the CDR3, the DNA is TGTGCCAGCAGCGTTAGTGAGACGGGTAACATTCAGTACTTC.

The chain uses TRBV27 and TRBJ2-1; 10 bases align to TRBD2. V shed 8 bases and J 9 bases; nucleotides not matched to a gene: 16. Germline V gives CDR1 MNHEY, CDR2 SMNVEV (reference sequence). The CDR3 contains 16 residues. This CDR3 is CASSHAWASGSFEQFF. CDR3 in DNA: TGTGCCAGCTCACACGCGTGGGCTAGCGGGAGTTTTGAGCAGTTCTTC.